Following are 27 T cell receptor beta chains from one sample sequenced in a study of regulatory T cells in long-lasting Graves disease. Relying on iRepertoire HTBI primers and Arm-PCR of CDR3 regions, the team built TCR beta libraries. TCRdb re-derived calls from the multiplex PCR reads in MiXCR, one entry per CDR3 protein. The repertoire holds roughly 700,000 distinct CDR3 sequences, with around 30% as singletons. Time point meaning: persistent/refractory GD, antithyroid drugs over 5 years with positive TRAb. Extracted PBMC RNA gave rise to the TCR library. The sequencing here drew on peripheral blood mononuclear cells (PBMCs), taken when the disease was refractory, from a patient treated with antithyroid drugs. The origin of the receptors is a female donor with Graves disease.

The table lists this clonotype with many counts. The V call is TRBV5-1, the J call TRBJ1-2; TRBD1 aligns across 8 bases. This CDR3 region has 13 residues. After removal of 3 bases from V and 6 bases from J, the junction contained 4 bases not matched to a gene. The germline V gene encodes CDR1 SGHRS and CDR2 YFSETQ. The CDR3 bases are TGCGCCAGCAGCTCCGGACAGGGTGATGGCTACACCTTC. Translation: CASSSGQGDGYTF. Full variable domain (remainder filled in from reference TRBV5-1 and TRBJ1-2): KAGVTQTPRYLIKTRGQQVTLSCSPISGHRSVSWYQQTPGQGLQFLFEYFSETQRNKGNFPGRFSGRQFSNSRSEMNVSTLELGDSALYLCASSSGQGDGYTFGSGTRLTVV.

This clonotype was recorded a few times. This chain links TRBV27 with TRBJ2-7; unclear D gene. The germline CDR1 and CDR2 sequences are MNHEY and SMNVEV (reference sequence). Trimming took off 5 bases at V and 6 bases at J, with 11 bases between the two ends. The CDR3 runs 12 residues. CDR3 in DNA: TGTGCCAGCAGTCTTGGCTTAGGCGAGCAGTACTTC. Residues: CASSLGLGEQYF.

The chain links TRBV3-1 to TRBJ1-2; D is possibly TRBD1 (6 bases). Germline-derived CDR1 and CDR2 are LGHDT and YNNKEL (reference sequence). The CDR3 is 14 amino acids. V was shortened by 3 bases and J by 4 bases, with 12 bases between the two germline ends. CDR3 sequence: CASSQGGGPYGYTF. CDR3 bases: TGTGCCAGCAGCCAGGGTGGGGGGCCCTATGGCTACACCTTC.

There are a few counts of this clonotype. Germline is not matched at one junction end, which may reflect a read error. V is TRBV6-2 or TRBV6-3 and J is TRBJ2-2; D remains ambiguous. Per germline, CDR1 MNHEY and CDR2 SVGEGT. The CDR3 covers 14 residues. The CDR3 loop reads CASSNSLGNGELFF. CDR3 nucleotides: TGTGCCAGCAGTAACTCTCTGGGCAACGGGGAGCTGTTTTTT.

This clonotype was seen a few times. This sequence joins TRBV4-1 and TRBJ1-5; possibly TRBD1 for D (6 bases). Trimming took 0 bases from V and 11 from J, leaving 20 bases between them. CDR1 is MGHRA, CDR2 YSYEKL, per germline. The CDR3 totals 16 residues. The DNA for the CDR3 is TGCGCCAGCAGCCAAGATCTAGGACAGACTAATCTGGCCCAGCATTTT. It yields the protein CASSQDLGQTNLAQHF.

The CDR3 DNA sequence: TGTGCCAGCAGCCGCAGAGGGCGGGAGGGAGAGACCCAGTACTTC. It is translated as CASSRRGREGETQYF. J is TRBJ2-5 and V is TRBV3-1; the match to TRBD2 covers 9 bases. Germline V gene sequence: CDR1 LGHDT, CDR2 YNNKEL (reference sequence). The CDR3 has 15 residues. V was pared by 4 bases and J by 4 bases, with 7 bases of the junction left unmatched.

This clonotype was seen a few times. J is TRBJ2-7 and V is TRBV5-1, with TRBD1 matching over 9 bases. Germline CDR1 is SGHRS and CDR2 is YFSETQ. V lost 4 bases and J lost 6; bases outside the gene matches: 8. This CDR3 contains 14 residues. CDR3 sequence (DNA): TGCGCCAGCAGCATAGGGACAGGGCGAGGCGAGCAGTACTTC. Translation: CASSIGTGRGEQYF. Using reference TRBV5-1 and TRBJ2-7 for the parts outside the CDR3, the full variable domain is KAGVTQTPRYLIKTRGQQVTLSCSPISGHRSVSWYQQTPGQGLQFLFEYFSETQRNKGNFPGRFSGRQFSNSRSEMNVSTLELGDSALYLCASSIGTGRGEQYFGPGTRLTVT.

This clonotype was seen a few times. V gene TRBV24-1 combines with J gene TRBJ2-5; tentative D call: TRBD2 (6 bases). V lost 3 bases, J lost 5 bases, and 12 bases lay in between. The CDR3 spans 14 residues. The V gene's germline CDR1 is KGHDR and CDR2 SFDVKD. The CDR3 loop is CATSDPDSGETQYF. In DNA form, the CDR3 reads TGTGCCACCAGTGATCCTGACAGCGGGGAGACCCAGTACTTC.

In DNA form, the CDR3 reads TGTGCCACCAGTGAACCCACAGGGATCCAGCATTTT. Translation gives CATSEPTGIQHF. This chain uses TRBV24-1 with TRBJ1-5, with D tentatively TRBD1 (6 bases). The germline V gene encodes CDR1 KGHDR and CDR2 SFDVKD. The CDR3 is 12 amino acids. V dropped 4 bases and J dropped 12 bases, with 12 bases sitting between them.

This clonotype was recorded a few times. The chain couples TRBV4-1 to TRBJ2-5; D gene ambiguous. The length of the CDR3 is 12 residues. Germline loops: CDR1 MGHRA, CDR2 YSYEKL. The V and J ends lost 1 base and 4 bases respectively, with 4 bases between them. The CDR3 sequence: CASSQASETQYF. The DNA for the CDR3 is TGCGCCAGCAGCCAAGCCTCAGAGACCCAGTACTTC.

The V call is TRBV2, the J call TRBJ1-3; D is unclear. Germline V CDR1 and CDR2: SNHLY, FYNNEI. V dropped 1 base and J dropped 0 bases, with 7 bases sitting between them. The CDR3 contains 15 residues. CDR3 DNA: TGTGCCAGCAGTGAAGTTCTTTTCTCTGGAAACACCATATATTTT. Its translation is CASSEVLFSGNTIYF.

This sequence joins TRBV19 and TRBJ2-3; 8 nucleotides align to TRBD2. Germline V CDR1 and CDR2: LNHDA, SQIVND (reference sequence). The CDR3 is made up of 14 amino acids. The junction had 6 bases not matched to a gene; V was cut back by 8 bases and J by 2 bases. This chain's CDR3 is CASGLSGITDTQYF. The CDR3 region has the DNA TGTGCCAGTGGCCTTAGCGGGATCACAGATACGCAGTATTTT. Variable domain in full (rest from reference TRBV19 and TRBJ2-3): DGGITQSPKYLFRKEGQNVTLSCEQNLNHDAMYWYRQDPGQGLRLIYYSQIVNDFQKGDIAEGYSVSREKKESFPLTVTSAQKNPTAFYLCASGLSGITDTQYFGPGTRLTVL.

This clonotype was observed a handful of times. For the CDR3, the DNA is TGTGCCAGCAGCCAAGTTGGCAGCCTAGCCTCTGGAAACACCATATATTTT. Encoded protein: CASSQVGSLASGNTIYF. V gene TRBV4-2 combines with J gene TRBJ1-3; D is undetermined. The CDR3 consists of 17 residues. CDR1 LGHNA and CDR2 YNFKEQ come from the germline V gene. V was clipped by 1 base and J by 0 bases, with 13 bases between them.

In regard to this clonotype: Germline is not matched at one junction end, which may reflect a read error. The chain links TRBV19 to TRBJ2-2, with TRBD2 as a possible D gene (5 bases). This CDR3 contains 15 residues. Germline V gene lookup returns CDR1 LNHDA and CDR2 SQIVND (reference sequence). CDR3 nucleotides: TGTGCCGGTAGTATCGCAGCGGTCCACACCGGGGAGCTGTTTTTT. Amino acids: CAGSIAAVHTGELFF.

V gene TRBV6-5 combines with J gene TRBJ1-1; D call uncertain. The CDR3 has 13 amino acids. V lost 1 base and J lost 4, with 7 bases in between. Germline assignment: CDR1 MNHEY and CDR2 SVGAGI. CDR3 amino acids: CASSYLFGTEAFF. In DNA form, the CDR3 reads TGTGCCAGCAGTTACTTGTTCGGCACTGAAGCTTTCTTT.

This clonotype was observed a handful of times. The V call is TRBV30, the J call TRBJ1-6; maybe TRBD1 (6 bases). The CDR3 runs to 13 residues. Germline-derived CDR1 and CDR2 are GTSNPN and SVGIG (reference sequence). V gave up 5 bases and J gave up 7 bases, with 12 bases separating them. CDR3 sequence reads: CAWQDRTNSPLHF. The CDR3 DNA reads TGTGCCTGGCAAGACAGGACGAATTCACCCCTCCACTTT.

The chain employs TRBV5-1 and TRBJ1-1; possibly TRBD1 for D (5 bases). CDR1 SGHRS and CDR2 YFSETQ come from the germline V gene. V lost 0 bases to trimming and J lost 4 bases, with 10 bases between them. There are 14 residues in the CDR3. Here the CDR3 reads CASSLALGPTEAFF. The CDR3 DNA sequence: TGCGCCAGCAGCTTGGCCTTGGGGCCCACTGAAGCTTTCTTT.

The chain carries TRBV2 and TRBJ2-1; D not resolved. Germline CDR1 and CDR2: SNHLY and FYNNEI. CDR3 length equals 11 residues. With 4 bases removed from V and 8 bases from J, the gap between germline ends came to 6 bases. CDR3 coding DNA: TGTGCCAGCAGTGTGACTCATGAGCAGTTCTTC. Translation gives CASSVTHEQFF.

This chain connects TRBV6-1 to TRBJ2-2; 8 bases fit TRBD2. With V trimmed by 5 bases and J by 4 bases, 6 bases remained unmatched. This CDR3 contains 15 residues. CDR1 and CDR2 (germline): MNHNS, SASEGT. CDR3 amino acids: CASSQRLASTGELFF. The CDR3 nucleotides are TGTGCCAGCAGTCAAAGACTAGCGAGCACCGGGGAGCTGTTTTTT.

The genes are TRBV18 and TRBJ1-1; perhaps TRBD1 as D (6 bases). V gave up 8 bases and J gave up 2 bases, with 15 bases separating them. CDR1 KGHSH and CDR2 LQKENI come from the germline V gene. This CDR3 has 14 amino acids. The CDR3 region is CASTSYRDNTEAFF. In DNA form, the CDR3 reads TGTGCCAGCACGTCGTACAGGGATAACACTGAAGCTTTCTTT.

This clonotype showed up just once. V usage is TRBV6-2 or TRBV6-3 and J usage is TRBJ1-1; TRBD1 matches at 7 bases. This CDR3 has 18 residues. From germline, CDR1 is MNHEY and CDR2 SVGEGT. Unmatched junction bases numbered 18, after V lost 6 bases and J lost 2 bases. CDR3 sequence (DNA): TGTGCCAGCAGCCTTATTTTCGAAGGGGGACAGAATAACACTGAAGCTTTCTTT. Its translation is CASSLIFEGGQNNTEAFF.

J is TRBJ1-1 and V is TRBV30; D possibly corresponds to TRBD1 (6 bases). The ends were cut back, 2 bases at V and 7 bases at J, with 11 bases in the middle. Looked up from germline, CDR1 is GTSNPN and CDR2 is SVGIG (reference sequence). The CDR3 is 12 residues long. The CDR3 DNA sequence: TGTGCCTGGAGTCACGACAGGCTTGAAGCTTTCTTT. Protein product: CAWSHDRLEAFF.

This clonotype occurred a few times. This sequence joins TRBV20-1 and TRBJ2-6; 9 bases map to TRBD1. After removal of 1 base from V and 1 base from J, the junction contained 8 bases not matched to a gene. The CDR3 is 18 residues long. The germline V gene encodes CDR1 DFQATT and CDR2 SNEGSKA (reference sequence). CDR3 residues: CSARAGQGAGSGANVLTF. In DNA, the CDR3 is TGCAGTGCTAGAGCGGGACAGGGAGCGGGGTCTGGGGCCAACGTCCTGACTTTC.

This clonotype was observed at least ten times. J is TRBJ1-4 and V is TRBV30, with D unresolved. The CDR3 contains 12 residues. With 4 bases removed from V and 8 bases from J, the gap between germline ends came to 11 bases. CDR1 GTSNPN and CDR2 SVGIG come from the germline V gene (reference sequence). CDR3 sequence (DNA): TGTGCCTGGAAGGGAATTGGGGAAAAACTGTTTTTT. Its translation is CAWKGIGEKLFF.

This clonotype has a handful of counts. The chain employs TRBV7-3 and TRBJ2-7; D possibly corresponds to TRBD2 (6 bases). Trimming cost V 3 bases and J 6 bases, with 18 bases left between them. Germline V lookup: CDR1 SGHTA, CDR2 FQGTGA. The CDR3 is made up of 15 amino acids. The CDR3 bases are TGTGCCAGCAGCTTCACGACTAGTTCATCAGCCGAGCAGTACTTC. It codes for CASSFTTSSSAEQYF.

This clonotype was counted ten times or more. This chain connects TRBV6-1 to TRBJ1-6, with 10 bases identical to TRBD1. Germline values: CDR1 MNHNS, CDR2 SASEGT. This CDR3 spans 16 amino acids. Unmatched junction bases numbered 3, after V lost 7 bases and J lost 0 bases. CDR3 coding DNA: TGTGCCAGCATGGACAGGGGGAGCTCCTATAATTCACCCCTCCACTTT. Amino acid sequence: CASMDRGSSYNSPLHF.

This clonotype was seen many times. The chain recombines TRBV10-1 with TRBJ2-5, with a weak D call TRBD1 (6 bases). Trimming removed 0 bases from V and 4 bases from J, with 9 bases in between. Germline CDR1 reads WNHNN; CDR2 reads SYGVQD (reference sequence). CDR3 size: 14 residues. The CDR3 region has the DNA TGCGCCAGCAGTGAGTCGACAGGACTAGAGACCCAGTACTTC. It codes for CASSESTGLETQYF.